The entry that follows covers one T cell receptor (beta chain) sequence. The antigen is not known. Single viable CD3+CD4+CD8-CD45RO+ cells were sorted as the memory CD4+ T cells. Using immunoSEQ multiplex PCR, the repertoire was profiled, and TCRdb retains in-frame clones only, with some absent. The sample holds about 47,000 clones; 74% are singletons and the top ten take 1.2%. CDR3 length: 12 residues. Per germline, CDR1 SGHTA and CDR2 FQGNSA. Trimming shortened V by 5 bases and J by 5 bases, and 6 bases separated the two germline ends. The sample belongs to a study of memory CD4+ T cells and cytomegalovirus serostatus. Study conclusions and caveats: The CMV-associated TCR signature appears largely within the CD4+ memory repertoire.

The sequence was collected from an adult in good health and CMV-seropositive. This chain links TRBV7-2 with TRBJ2-2, with D unclear. The specimen sequenced was memory CD4+ T cells from blood. CDR3 sequence (DNA): TGTGCCAGCAGCCGTCTAACCGGGGAGCTGTTTTTT. Translating gives CASSRLTGELFF.